What follows are 26 T cell receptor beta chains derived from one specimen sequenced in a study of response to subunit inactivated influenza vaccine. TCRdb ran MiXCR on the RT-PCR reads and lists one entry per CDR3 protein. The repertoire has 300,000 to 350,000 distinct CDR3 sequences, around 22% of them found once; the top ten carry approximately 10%. The starting material was PBMCs from blood, obtained about 20 months after vaccination. These receptors were collected from a man between 50 and 69 years old who received an inactivated influenza vaccine.

V and J are TRBV7-2 and TRBJ1-5; D gene uncertain. The CDR3 is 13 amino acids. Trimming shortened V by 3 bases and J by 5 bases, and 8 bases separated the two germline ends. The V gene's germline CDR1 is SGHTA and CDR2 FQGNSA. This chain's CDR3 is CASSFSRDQPQHF. Written as DNA, the CDR3 is TGTGCCAGCAGCTTTTCCAGAGATCAGCCCCAGCATTTT.

This chain uses TRBV7-9 with TRBJ2-5, with 10 nucleotides matching TRBD1. The CDR3 is 16 amino acids. V dropped 4 bases and J dropped 4; count of bases not matched to a gene: 9. Germline CDR1 is SEHNR and CDR2 is FQNEAQ (reference sequence). The CDR3 sequence is CASSSGQGNMGETQYF. CDR3 in DNA: TGTGCCAGCAGCTCGGGACAGGGGAATATGGGAGAGACCCAGTACTTC.

The table lists this clonotype with a few counts. The V gene is TRBV4-3, the J gene TRBJ1-4; no reliable D call. The CDR3 runs to 14 residues. Germline loops: CDR1 LGHNA, CDR2 YSLEER. V lost 6 bases and J lost 7, with 15 bases in between. The chain's CDR3 is CASRLTSMGEKLFF. The CDR3 region has the DNA TGCGCCAGCAGGTTGACATCGATGGGTGAAAAACTGTTTTTT.

This chain connects TRBV5-1 to TRBJ2-2, with D possibly TRBD1 on 6 matching bases. The germline V and J ends were trimmed by 5 bases and 1 base, with 12 bases remaining between them. The CDR3 runs 15 residues. Germline V gene lookup returns CDR1 SGHRS and CDR2 YFSETQ. CDR3 amino acids: CASRQRTENTGELFF. DNA for the CDR3: TGCGCCAGCAGACAAAGGACAGAGAACACCGGGGAGCTGTTTTTT.

This clonotype was counted between two and nine times. This rearrangement joins TRBV19 to TRBJ1-2; 9 nucleotides agree with TRBD1. Germline V gene data show CDR1 as LNHDA and CDR2 as SQIVND (reference sequence). CDR3 size: 14 residues. The junction had 11 bases not matched to a gene; V was cut back by 10 bases and J by 5 bases. The CDR3 sequence: CATRYRGQGYGYTF. The CDR3 coding sequence is TGTGCCACCCGTTACAGGGGGCAGGGTTATGGCTACACCTTC.

This clonotype was seen a few times. V gene TRBV5-1 combines with J gene TRBJ2-7; 11 bases fit TRBD2. Trimming took 4 bases from V and 3 from J; bases not matched to a gene: 6. CDR3 length: 15 amino acids. In germline, CDR1 is SGHRS, CDR2 YFSETQ. The CDR3 nucleotides are TGCGCCAGCAGCACCTCCACTAGCGGGAGCTACGAGCAGTACTTC. Its protein product is CASSTSTSGSYEQYF.

J is TRBJ2-7 and V is TRBV5-1; 10 bases map to TRBD2. The CDR3 runs to 16 residues. V lost 4 bases, J lost 2 bases, and 9 bases stayed unmatched. Looked up from germline, CDR1 is SGHRS and CDR2 is YFSETQ. CDR3 residues: CASSGLLAGSTYEQYF. Written as DNA, the CDR3 is TGCGCCAGCAGCGGCCTACTAGCGGGGTCGACCTACGAGCAGTACTTC.

The chain joins TRBV7-8 to TRBJ1-2; 7 positions agree with TRBD1. CDR1 and CDR2 (germline): SGHVS, FQNEAQ. J lost 1 base, V lost 5 bases, and 7 bases had no gene match. The length of the CDR3 is 15 residues. The CDR3 region is CASSIGTVLNYGYTF. Here the CDR3 DNA reads TGTGCCAGCAGCATCGGGACAGTCCTTAACTATGGCTACACCTTC.

The CDR3 spells CASSVDVYQPQHF. The CDR3 nucleotides are TGTGCCAGCAGCGTAGACGTGTATCAGCCCCAGCATTTT. The chain couples TRBV9 to TRBJ1-5; D ambiguous. Germline loops: CDR1 SGDLS, CDR2 YYNGEE. The CDR3 extends over 13 amino acids. Trimming took off 0 bases at V and 5 bases at J, with 6 bases between the two ends.

V and J are TRBV24-1 and TRBJ1-5, with D perhaps TRBD1 (5 bases). Trimming left V 9 bases short and J 10 bases short, with 12 bases between. CDR1 KGHDR and CDR2 SFDVKD come from the germline V gene. This CDR3 contains 11 residues. CDR3 sequence reads: CATGVTAPQHF. DNA for the CDR3: TGTGCCACCGGGGTGACAGCTCCCCAGCATTTT.

The chain combines TRBV5-6 with TRBJ2-2; D gene ambiguous. V lost 2 bases, J lost 0 bases, and 8 bases lay in between. Per the germline V gene, CDR1 is SGHDT and CDR2 is YYEEEE. This CDR3 spans 15 amino acids. This CDR3 reads CASSFTSTNTGELFF. The DNA of the CDR3 is TGTGCCAGCAGCTTTACATCTACGAACACCGGGGAGCTGTTTTTT.

This clonotype has just a few counts. The gene calls are TRBV7-2 and TRBJ1-2, with TRBD1 as a possible D gene (5 bases). Trimming cost V 2 bases and J 4 bases, with 14 bases left between them. CDR3 length: 15 amino acids. Germline assignment: CDR1 SGHTA and CDR2 FQGNSA. In nucleotides, the CDR3 is TGTGCCAGCAGCTTACGGCAGGACCAGGGCTATGGCTACACCTTC. It codes for CASSLRQDQGYGYTF. Based on the CDR3 plus reference TRBV7-2 and TRBJ1-2, the full variable domain is GAGVSQSPSNKVTEKGKDVELRCDPISGHTALYWYRQSLGQGLEFLIYFQGNSAPDKSGLPSDRFSAERTGGSVSTLTIQRTQQEDSAVYLCASSLRQDQGYGYTFGSGTRLTVV.

This clonotype was counted a few times. The rearrangement joins TRBV7-2 to TRBJ1-1, with D possibly matching TRBD1 (6 bases). The germline CDR1 and CDR2 sequences are SGHTA and FQGNSA. The CDR3 consists of 14 residues. Trimming took off 5 bases at V and 2 bases at J, with 12 bases between the two ends. The CDR3 DNA reads as TGTGCCAGCAGCAAGCCACAGGGAAACACTGAAGCTTTCTTT. Its translation is CASSKPQGNTEAFF.

The rearrangement joins TRBV7-8 to TRBJ1-6; TRBD1 aligns across 8 bases. The CDR3 length is 16 residues. Germline trimming cut 2 bases from V and 7 bases from J; bases unmatched to any gene: 7. From germline, CDR1 is SGHVS and CDR2 FQNEAQ. CDR3 DNA: TGTGCCAGCAGCTTAATACAGGGGGACATAAATTCACCCCTCCACTTT. It codes for CASSLIQGDINSPLHF.

This clonotype has only a few counts. This sequence joins TRBV6-6 and TRBJ2-5, with a tentative D call TRBD2 (5 bases). The ends were cut back, 6 bases at V and 5 bases at J, with 13 bases in the middle. The CDR3 runs 13 residues. Looked up from germline, CDR1 is MNHNY and CDR2 is SVGAGI (reference sequence). The chain's CDR3 is CASSPQEVETQYF. CDR3 DNA sequence: TGTGCCAGCAGCCCGCAGGAGGTGGAGACCCAGTACTTC.

The gene calls are TRBV29-1 and TRBJ2-3; D is possibly TRBD2 (6 bases). V shed 8 bases and J shed 2 bases, with 17 bases lying between them. Germline V gene data show CDR1 as SQVTM and CDR2 as ANQGSEA. This CDR3 spans 14 amino acids. The CDR3 nucleotides are TGCAGCACCGGTCTGGGACTCATCACAGATACGCAGTATTTT. Amino acid sequence: CSTGLGLITDTQYF.

This clonotype came up a few times. The chain has TRBV6-5 and TRBJ1-3, with unresolved D. The CDR3 consists of 13 residues. Germline V gene data show CDR1 as MNHEY and CDR2 as SVGAGI. The V end was cut by 0 bases, the J end by 4 bases, with 4 bases between. In nucleotides, the CDR3 is TGTGCCAGCAGTTACTCGCAGGGAAACACCATATATTTT. Translating it yields CASSYSQGNTIYF.

The chain is built from TRBV20-1 and TRBJ2-1, with unresolved D. This CDR3 has 16 residues. V dropped 4 bases and J dropped 5 bases, with 21 bases sitting between them. CDR1 and CDR2 (germline): DFQATT, SNEGSKA (reference sequence). For the CDR3, the DNA is TGCAGTGCTAACTCACTCCGGCAGCGCGCGGACAATGAGCAGTTCTTC. Its translation: CSANSLRQRADNEQFF.

This clonotype was seen a few times. The J gene is TRBJ1-1, the V gene TRBV12-3 or TRBV12-4; TRBD1 matches 10 bases. The CDR3 sequence is 15 residues long. J gave up 7 bases and V 6 bases, and 11 bases lay outside the gene matches. CDR3 DNA: TGTGCCAGCAGGACGACAGGGGGCCAACCATATGAAGCTTTCTTT. As protein: CASRTTGGQPYEAFF.

This clonotype was counted between two and nine times. The rearrangement links TRBV15 to TRBJ2-3; a weak D match, TRBD2 (5 bases). Trimming removed 0 bases from V and 5 bases from J, with 15 bases in between. The CDR3 consists of 16 residues. Germline CDR1 and CDR2: LNHNV and YYDKDF (reference sequence). The CDR3 region has the DNA TGTGCCACCAGCAGAGATGGGGAGAGGATGGGAGATACGCAGTATTTT. Its translation is CATSRDGERMGDTQYF.

The J gene is TRBJ2-1, the V gene TRBV7-2, with 8 bases that match TRBD2. V lost 5 bases and J lost 5; bases outside the gene matches: 5. The CDR3 consists of 14 residues. The germline gives CDR1 SGHTA, CDR2 FQGNSA. DNA of the CDR3: TGTGCCAGCAGCACGGTTAGCGGGAACAATGAGCAGTTCTTC. Its protein product is CASSTVSGNNEQFF.

J is TRBJ2-3 and V is TRBV20-1; no clear D. Between the trimmed V and J ends, which lost 3 bases and 3 bases, there was a span of 13 bases. Germline CDR1 and CDR2: DFQATT and SNEGSKA (reference sequence). The CDR3 consists of 14 residues. The CDR3 DNA reads as TGCAGTGCTAGCCATCAGTTTTCGACAGATACGCAGTATTTT. This translates into CSASHQFSTDTQYF.

A few counts support this clonotype. The CDR3 is CASSGRQDRGRGGYTF. DNA of the CDR3: TGTGCCAGCAGCGGACGCCAGGACAGGGGGCGCGGTGGCTACACCTTC. The rearrangement links TRBV7-2 to TRBJ1-2; 11 bases align to TRBD1. Trimming removed 5 bases from V and 7 bases from J; junction bases left unmatched: 12. Germline V gene data show CDR1 as SGHTA and CDR2 as FQGNSA. CDR3 length equals 16 residues.

CDR3 DNA: TGTGCCAGCAGCAGCCTCGGGCCTGGGGCCAACGTCCTGACTTTC. It yields the protein CASSSLGPGANVLTF. This chain joins TRBV7-2 and TRBJ2-6; D is undetermined. The V end lost 5 bases, the J end lost 2 bases, and 10 bases lay between the germline ends. The CDR3 has 15 amino acids. Germline CDR1 reads SGHTA; CDR2 reads FQGNSA. The variable domain in full, with the rest retrieved from reference TRBV7-2 and TRBJ2-6, is GAGVSQSPSNKVTEKGKDVELRCDPISGHTALYWYRQSLGQGLEFLIYFQGNSAPDKSGLPSDRFSAERTGGSVSTLTIQRTQQEDSAVYLCASSSLGPGANVLTFGAGSRLTVL.

The J gene is TRBJ1-2, the V gene TRBV12-3 or TRBV12-4, with D perhaps matching TRBD1 (6 bases). The CDR3 runs 13 residues. V lost 3 bases and J lost 8, with 13 bases in between. CDR3 nucleotide sequence: TGTGCCAGCAGTTTGATAACGGGGGGCGGCTACACCTTC. Translating gives CASSLITGGGYTF.

As for this clonotype: A read error may be the cause here, since a much bigger clone is one base away. J is TRBJ1-2 and V is TRBV20-1, with D possibly TRBD1 on 6 matching bases. Trimming took 7 bases from V and 4 from J, leaving 19 bases between them. The CDR3 is made up of 14 amino acids. Germline CDR1 reads DFQATT; CDR2 reads SNEGSKA (reference sequence). The CDR3 protein is CSVTGITGPYGYTF. In DNA, the CDR3 is TGCAGTGTAACAGGGATAACTGGCCCCTATGGCTACACCTTC.